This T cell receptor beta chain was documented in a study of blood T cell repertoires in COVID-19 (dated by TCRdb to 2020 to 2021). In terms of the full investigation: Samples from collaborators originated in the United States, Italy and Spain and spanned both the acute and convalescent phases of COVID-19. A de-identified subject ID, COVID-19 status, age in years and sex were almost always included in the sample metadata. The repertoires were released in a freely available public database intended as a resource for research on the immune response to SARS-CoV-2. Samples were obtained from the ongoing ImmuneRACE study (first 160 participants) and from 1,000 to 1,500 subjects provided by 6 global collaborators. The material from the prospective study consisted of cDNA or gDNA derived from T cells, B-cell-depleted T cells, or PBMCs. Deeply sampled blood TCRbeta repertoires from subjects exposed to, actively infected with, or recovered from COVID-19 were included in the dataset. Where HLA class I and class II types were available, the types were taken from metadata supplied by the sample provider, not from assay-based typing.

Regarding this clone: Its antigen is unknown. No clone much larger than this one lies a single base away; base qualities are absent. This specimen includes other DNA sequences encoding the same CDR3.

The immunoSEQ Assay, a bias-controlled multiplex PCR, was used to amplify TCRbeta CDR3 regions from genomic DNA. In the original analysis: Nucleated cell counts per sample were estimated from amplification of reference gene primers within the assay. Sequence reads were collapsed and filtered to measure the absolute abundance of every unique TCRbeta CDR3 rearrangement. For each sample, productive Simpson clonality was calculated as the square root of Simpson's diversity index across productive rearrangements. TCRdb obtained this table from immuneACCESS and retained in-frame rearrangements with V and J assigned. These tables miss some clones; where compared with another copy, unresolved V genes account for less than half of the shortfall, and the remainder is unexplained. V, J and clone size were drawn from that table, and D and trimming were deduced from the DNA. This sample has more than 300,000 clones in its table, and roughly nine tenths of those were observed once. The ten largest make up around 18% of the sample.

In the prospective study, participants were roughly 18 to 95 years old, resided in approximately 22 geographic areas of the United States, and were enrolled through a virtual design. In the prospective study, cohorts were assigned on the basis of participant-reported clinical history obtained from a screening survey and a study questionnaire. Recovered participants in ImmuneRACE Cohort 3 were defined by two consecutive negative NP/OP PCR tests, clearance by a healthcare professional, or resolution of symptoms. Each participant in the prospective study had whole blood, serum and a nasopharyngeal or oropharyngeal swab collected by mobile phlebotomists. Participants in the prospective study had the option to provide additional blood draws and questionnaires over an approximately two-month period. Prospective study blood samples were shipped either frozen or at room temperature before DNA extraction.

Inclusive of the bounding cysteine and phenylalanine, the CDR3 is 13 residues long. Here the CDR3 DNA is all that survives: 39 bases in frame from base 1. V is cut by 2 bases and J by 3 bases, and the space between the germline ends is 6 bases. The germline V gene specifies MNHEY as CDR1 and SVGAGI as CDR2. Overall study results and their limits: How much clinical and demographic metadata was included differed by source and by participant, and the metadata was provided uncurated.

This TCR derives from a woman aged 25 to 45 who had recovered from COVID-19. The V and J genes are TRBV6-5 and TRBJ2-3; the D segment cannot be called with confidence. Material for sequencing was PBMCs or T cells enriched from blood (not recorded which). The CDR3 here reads CASSYGGTDTQYF. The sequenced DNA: TGTGCCAGCAGTTACGGCGGTACAGATACGCAGTATTTT.